In its sample, the clone carrying this T cell receptor beta chain was seen many times. No antigen is known for it. The sample comes from a study of molecular identifiers for immune sequencing clone quantification. MiXCR was run by TCRdb on the PCR reads, yielding one entry per CDR3 protein. The sample lists some 680,000 distinct CDR3 sequences; about 25% were seen once. General observations from the study: Clones exceeding 20 RNA copies carried over 97% of effector molecules but under 1% of naive-cell molecules. Spiked Jurkat TCR RNA originating from one cell could reportedly be identified amid about a million naive cells.

The source is a human donor in good health. Some libraries in this study had Jurkat cell RNA spiked in. Sequenced sample: naive CD8+ T cells from blood, with Jurkat cell RNA spiked in. Subset given: FACS-sorted CD8+CD4-CCR7+CD45RA+ naive T cells.

The CDR3 reads CASSLVDGTQYF. As DNA, the CDR3 is TGTGCCAGCAGCTTAGTGGACGGGACGCAGTATTTT. The V gene is TRBV7-9, the J gene TRBJ2-3; D remains unclear. V shed 1 base and J shed 9 bases, with 8 bases lying between them. CDR1 SEHNR and CDR2 FQNEAQ come from the germline V gene (reference sequence). The CDR3 totals 12 residues.